Listed here are 30 T cell receptor beta chains from one sample, sequenced in a study of T cell responses to AZD1222 COVID-19 vaccine. The protocol was immunoSEQ multiplex PCR, while the TCRdb copy is restricted to in-frame clones and leaves out a portion. Of around 80,000 clones detected, 70% to 90% appear once; the ten largest clones hold about 10%. This specimen was peripheral blood, taken 28 days after the second AZD1222 dose. Receptor source: an adult who received the AZD1222 COVID-19 vaccine.

This clone was recorded only once. The chain employs TRBV19 and TRBJ2-2; TRBD2 is a possible D gene (6 bases). There are 13 residues in the CDR3. Germline CDR1 LNHDA, CDR2 SQIVND (reference sequence). Deletions cut 11 bases from V and 4 bases from J, with 14 bases between. The CDR3 here is CASGGGATGELFF. CDR3 DNA sequence: TGTGCCTCCGGCGGAGGGGCCACCGGGGAGCTGTTTTTT.

The chain joins TRBV10-3 to TRBJ1-1; D is possibly TRBD1 (6 bases). The CDR3 length is 16 residues. Germline V gives CDR1 ENHRY, CDR2 SYGVKD. Trimming shortened V by 0 bases and J by 1 base, and 12 bases separated the two germline ends. CDR3 in DNA: TGTGCCATCAGTGAGTCGCGTCCAGGGGAGAACACTGAAGCTTTCTTT. This encodes CAISESRPGENTEAFF.

The chain carries TRBV18 and TRBJ1-1, with a weak D call TRBD1 (5 bases). This CDR3 is 16 amino acids long. In germline, CDR1 is KGHSH, CDR2 LQKENI. With 3 bases removed from V and 5 bases from J, the gap between germline ends came to 19 bases. The CDR3 region is CASSPTSGGTPTEAFF. The CDR3 coding sequence is TGTGCCAGCTCACCTACCTCAGGAGGGACCCCGACTGAAGCTTTCTTT.

This sequence joins TRBV7-2 and TRBJ2-5; D call uncertain. This CDR3 has 13 amino acids. Trimming removed 2 bases from V and 5 bases from J, with 9 bases in between. CDR1 and CDR2 from the germline V gene are SGHTA and FQGNSA. This CDR3 reads CASSLLASETQYF. The CDR3 DNA is TGTGCCAGCAGCTTATTAGCCTCCGAGACCCAGTACTTC.

The genes are TRBV2 and TRBJ2-7, with 9 nucleotides matching TRBD1. V was clipped by 5 bases and J by 3 bases; unmatched bases: 5. Germline CDR1 reads SNHLY; CDR2 reads FYNNEI. The CDR3 totals 14 residues. The CDR3 DNA reads as TGTGCCAGCAGTACCGGGACAGGGAGCTACGAGCAGTACTTC. It translates to CASSTGTGSYEQYF.

In this sample, this clone turned up a few times. The chain is built from TRBV6-6 and TRBJ2-7; 11 bases map to TRBD1. Trimming removed 4 bases from V and 4 bases from J; junction bases left unmatched: 6. The CDR3 extends over 15 amino acids. Per the germline V gene, CDR1 is MNHNY and CDR2 is SVGAGI (reference sequence). DNA of the CDR3: TGTGCCAGCAGTTTGGTTGGACAGGGGGCTTACGAGCAGTACTTC. It encodes CASSLVGQGAYEQYF.

This chain uses TRBV4-1 with TRBJ2-7; TRBD1 matches at 10 bases. Germline CDR1 and CDR2: MGHRA and YSYEKL. V shed 0 bases and J 3 bases; nucleotides not matched to a gene: 11. CDR3 length equals 18 residues. In DNA form, the CDR3 reads TGCGCCAGCAGCCAAGAAAAGCCTCGGGACAGGGGTTACTACGAGCAGTACTTC. This codes for CASSQEKPRDRGYYEQYF.

The V call is TRBV4-2, the J call TRBJ1-3; 7 bases align to TRBD1. This CDR3 is 16 amino acids long. V dropped 3 bases and J dropped 3; count of bases not matched to a gene: 8. Germline V gene sequence: CDR1 LGHNA, CDR2 YNFKEQ. The CDR3 DNA follows: TGTGCCAGCAGCCAGCGACAGGGAGAGGGTGGAAACACCATATATTTT. Its protein product is CASSQRQGEGGNTIYF.

The chain has TRBV19 and TRBJ2-7; TRBD1 matches 7 bases. This CDR3 comprises 12 residues. J was trimmed by 5 bases and V by 8 bases; bases with no gene match: 6. CDR1 LNHDA and CDR2 SQIVND come from the germline V gene (reference sequence). CDR3 in amino acids: CASGRQGHEQYF. The CDR3 DNA reads TGTGCCAGTGGACGACAGGGCCACGAGCAGTACTTC.

V usage is TRBV14 and J usage is TRBJ2-3; tentative D call: TRBD1 (5 bases). This CDR3 region has 14 residues. Germline V gene lookup returns CDR1 SGHDN and CDR2 FVKESK. Between the trimmed V and J ends, which lost 3 bases and 5 bases, there was a span of 12 bases. CDR3 nucleotides: TGTGCCAGCAGCCATTACAGGCACCGAGATACGCAGTATTTT. Translating it yields CASSHYRHRDTQYF.

This clone was found once. J is TRBJ2-7 and V is TRBV5-4; the D is unclear. The CDR3 has 15 amino acids. Germline values: CDR1 SGHNT, CDR2 YYREEE (reference sequence). V was cut by 0 bases and J by 3 bases, with 13 bases left in between. This CDR3 is CASSLGPTGDYEQYF. CDR3 nucleotides: TGTGCCAGCAGCTTGGGACCTACTGGGGACTACGAGCAGTACTTC.

The gene calls are TRBV19 and TRBJ2-4; D possibly matches TRBD1 or TRBD2 (5 bases each). Trimming left V 3 bases short and J 4 bases short, with 19 bases between. CDR1 and CDR2 (germline): LNHDA, SQIVND (reference sequence). The CDR3 loop spans 17 amino acids. The CDR3 here is CASSMGYRDAEKNIQYF. The CDR3 DNA reads TGTGCCAGTAGTATGGGTTACCGGGACGCAGAAAAAAACATTCAGTACTTC.

This chain joins TRBV9 and TRBJ2-7, with D uncertain. This CDR3 contains 11 residues. V lost 0 bases, J lost 5 bases, and 3 bases lay in between. Germline CDR1 reads SGDLS; CDR2 reads YYNGEE. This CDR3 is CASSVGDEQYF. CDR3 coding DNA: TGTGCCAGCAGCGTAGGGGACGAGCAGTACTTC.

Concerning this clone: An end of the junction differs from the germline gene, which may be a read error. The chain has TRBV5-1 and TRBJ2-7, with TRBD2 matching over 7 bases. CDR1 is SGHRS and CDR2 is YFSETQ in the germline V gene. CDR3 size: 12 residues. The CDR3: CASSGDRAGRVF. CDR3 bases: TGCGCCAGCAGCGGGGATCGAGCGGGGCGCGTCTTC. The variable domain in full, completed from reference TRBV5-1 and TRBJ2-7, reads KAGVTQTPRYLIKTRGQQVTLSCSPISGHRSVSWYQQTPGQGLQFLFEYFSETQRNKGNFPGRFSGRQFSNSRSEMNVSTLELGDSALYLCASSGDRAGRVFGPGTRLTVT.

The chain has TRBV11-1 and TRBJ2-3; 13 nucleotides align to TRBD2. The CDR3 runs to 16 residues. J lost 3 bases, V lost 4 bases, and 4 bases had no gene match. Per germline, CDR1 SGHAT and CDR2 FQDESV (reference sequence). The CDR3 DNA sequence: TGTGCCAGCAGCTCCACACTAGCGGGGGGGACAGATACGCAGTATTTT. Amino acids: CASSSTLAGGTDTQYF.

This chain uses TRBV3-1 (or the pseudogene TRBV3-2) with TRBJ2-1, with D perhaps matching TRBD1 (5 bases). The CDR3 runs to 14 residues. Germline V gene sequence: CDR1 LGHDT, CDR2 YNNKEL (reference sequence). V lost 5 bases and J lost 5, with 13 bases in between. DNA for the CDR3: TGTGCCAGCAGCTTCCAGGGTCGCGACAATGAGCAGTTCTTC. Translating it yields CASSFQGRDNEQFF.

The rearrangement joins TRBV6-6 to TRBJ1-4; D not certain. Looked up from germline, CDR1 is MNHNY and CDR2 is SVGAGI (reference sequence). Trimming took off 4 bases at V and 7 bases at J, with 7 bases between the two ends. CDR3 length equals 12 residues. The CDR3 loop is CASSSPGEKLFF. For the CDR3, the DNA is TGTGCCAGCAGTTCACCCGGTGAAAAACTGTTTTTT.

The rearrangement links TRBV28 to TRBJ2-5; 10 bases fit TRBD2. Germline-derived CDR1 and CDR2 are MDHEN and SYDVKM. CDR3 size: 15 residues. J gave up 3 bases and V 3 bases, and 4 bases lay outside the gene matches. The CDR3 here is CASSLVAGGKETQYF. CDR3 coding DNA: TGTGCCAGCAGTTTGGTAGCGGGGGGCAAAGAGACCCAGTACTTC.

V usage is TRBV5-1 and J usage is TRBJ1-1; perhaps TRBD1 as D (5 bases). The V end was cut by 0 bases, the J end by 7 bases, with 10 bases between. Germline V gene sequence: CDR1 SGHRS, CDR2 YFSETQ. This CDR3 region has 13 residues. The CDR3 loop reads CASSLGGLGEAFF. Written as DNA, the CDR3 is TGCGCCAGCAGCTTGGGGGGGTTAGGTGAAGCTTTCTTT.

V usage is TRBV29-1 and J usage is TRBJ2-1, with 9 positions matching TRBD2. V gave up 6 bases and J gave up 6 bases; unmatched junction bases: 9. Germline CDR1 and CDR2: SQVTM and ANQGSEA. CDR3 length: 14 amino acids. CDR3 sequence (DNA): TGCAGCGTCGCGCAGCGGGGGGACGGCAATGAGCAGTTCTTC. It specifies CSVAQRGDGNEQFF.

Only one count was recorded for this clone. The chain recombines TRBV7-9 with TRBJ1-1; no reliable D call. In germline, CDR1 is SEHNR, CDR2 FQNEAQ (reference sequence). The CDR3 runs to 14 residues. Trimming shortened V by 5 bases and J by 5 bases, and 15 bases separated the two germline ends. CDR3 residues: CASSPYFDLTEAFF. The CDR3 nucleotides are TGTGCCAGCAGCCCTTATTTCGATTTAACTGAAGCTTTCTTT.

The V gene is TRBV29-1, the J gene TRBJ2-1; D ambiguous. The V end lost 6 bases, the J end lost 3 bases, and 9 bases lay between the germline ends. Germline CDR1 reads SQVTM; CDR2 reads ANQGSEA. The CDR3 spans 12 residues. CDR3 residues: CSVLDGYNEQFF. The DNA for the CDR3 is TGCAGCGTCCTGGACGGCTACAATGAGCAGTTCTTC.

Worth noting for this clone: This same CDR3 is encoded by further DNA sequences in the sample. The gene calls are TRBV4-2 and TRBJ2-1, with 12 bases identical to TRBD2. Germline V gene sequence: CDR1 LGHNA, CDR2 YNFKEQ. V lost 2 bases and J lost 4; bases outside the gene matches: 3. The CDR3 is 16 amino acids. CDR3 sequence: CASSQRTSGAYNEQFF. CDR3 DNA: TGTGCCAGCAGCCAAAGGACTAGCGGGGCTTACAATGAGCAGTTCTTC.

This rearrangement joins TRBV5-4 to TRBJ2-1; maybe TRBD1 (6 bases). This CDR3 spans 12 amino acids. Germline loops: CDR1 SGHNT, CDR2 YYREEE (reference sequence). V was shortened by 1 base and J by 13 bases, with 12 bases between the two germline ends. In DNA, the CDR3 is TGTGCCAGCAGCTTGCCCTACAGGGAACAGTTCTTC. It encodes CASSLPYREQFF. Together with reference TRBV5-4 and TRBJ2-1, the CDR3 gives the full variable domain: ETGVTQSPTHLIKTRGQQVTLRCSSQSGHNTVSWYQQALGQGPQFIFQYYREEENGRGNFPPRFSGLQFPNYSSELNVNALELDDSALYLCASSLPYREQFFGPGTRLTVL.

In DNA, the CDR3 is TGTGCCAGCACGGCCAGGGGGGAAGATACGCAGTATTTT. Translating gives CASTARGEDTQYF. The rearrangement links TRBV2 to TRBJ2-3; D possibly corresponds to TRBD1 (7 bases). The CDR3 has 13 amino acids. V was trimmed by 7 bases and J by 5 bases, leaving 13 bases between them. Germline-derived CDR1 and CDR2 are SNHLY and FYNNEI.

V gene TRBV7-9 combines with J gene TRBJ1-1; D is unresolved. V shed 0 bases and J shed 4 bases, with 9 bases lying between them. This CDR3 has 14 residues. Germline loops: CDR1 SEHNR, CDR2 FQNEAQ (reference sequence). CDR3 sequence (DNA): TGTGCCAGCAGCTTAGCTTCACGCACCACTGAAGCTTTCTTT. Encoded protein: CASSLASRTTEAFF.

The chain employs TRBV5-8 and TRBJ1-6, with 9 positions matching TRBD1. Looked up from germline, CDR1 is SGHTS and CDR2 is YDEGEE. The ends lost 1 base at V and 7 bases at J; junction bases unmatched: 18. This CDR3 contains 20 residues. The CDR3 is CASSLYMRLGQGIRNSPLHF. The CDR3 DNA sequence: TGTGCCAGCAGCTTGTATATGAGACTGGGACAGGGAATAAGGAATTCACCCCTCCACTTT. Together with reference TRBV5-8 and TRBJ1-6, the CDR3 gives the full variable domain: EAGVTQSPTHLIKTRGQQATLRCSPISGHTSVYWYQQALGLGLQFLLWYDEGEERNRGNFPPRFSGRQFPNYSSELNVNALELEDSALYLCASSLYMRLGQGIRNSPLHFGNGTRLTVT.

V is TRBV30 and J is TRBJ1-2; D unclear. Germline-derived CDR1 and CDR2 are GTSNPN and SVGIG (reference sequence). The CDR3 spans 11 residues. Trimming stripped 2 bases from V and 5 bases from J, with 6 bases between. CDR3: CAWSYGYGYTF. The CDR3 nucleotides read TGTGCCTGGAGTTACGGTTATGGCTACACCTTC.

The chain recombines TRBV5-1 with TRBJ2-3; 10 nucleotides match TRBD2. The ends lost 4 bases at V and 2 bases at J; junction bases unmatched: 7. Germline V gene data show CDR1 as SGHRS and CDR2 as YFSETQ. The CDR3 is 16 residues long. CDR3 sequence (DNA): TGCGCCAGCAGCGCCGCCGGGACTAGCGCCACAGATACGCAGTATTTT. Protein product: CASSAAGTSATDTQYF.

The rearrangement links TRBV24-1 to TRBJ2-3; D is uncertain. CDR1 is KGHDR, CDR2 SFDVKD, per germline. The CDR3 length is 15 residues. Deletions cut 0 bases from V and 0 bases from J, with 6 bases between. In nucleotides, the CDR3 is TGTGCCACCAGTGATTTGACGAGAAGCACAGATACGCAGTATTTT. Residues: CATSDLTRSTDTQYF.